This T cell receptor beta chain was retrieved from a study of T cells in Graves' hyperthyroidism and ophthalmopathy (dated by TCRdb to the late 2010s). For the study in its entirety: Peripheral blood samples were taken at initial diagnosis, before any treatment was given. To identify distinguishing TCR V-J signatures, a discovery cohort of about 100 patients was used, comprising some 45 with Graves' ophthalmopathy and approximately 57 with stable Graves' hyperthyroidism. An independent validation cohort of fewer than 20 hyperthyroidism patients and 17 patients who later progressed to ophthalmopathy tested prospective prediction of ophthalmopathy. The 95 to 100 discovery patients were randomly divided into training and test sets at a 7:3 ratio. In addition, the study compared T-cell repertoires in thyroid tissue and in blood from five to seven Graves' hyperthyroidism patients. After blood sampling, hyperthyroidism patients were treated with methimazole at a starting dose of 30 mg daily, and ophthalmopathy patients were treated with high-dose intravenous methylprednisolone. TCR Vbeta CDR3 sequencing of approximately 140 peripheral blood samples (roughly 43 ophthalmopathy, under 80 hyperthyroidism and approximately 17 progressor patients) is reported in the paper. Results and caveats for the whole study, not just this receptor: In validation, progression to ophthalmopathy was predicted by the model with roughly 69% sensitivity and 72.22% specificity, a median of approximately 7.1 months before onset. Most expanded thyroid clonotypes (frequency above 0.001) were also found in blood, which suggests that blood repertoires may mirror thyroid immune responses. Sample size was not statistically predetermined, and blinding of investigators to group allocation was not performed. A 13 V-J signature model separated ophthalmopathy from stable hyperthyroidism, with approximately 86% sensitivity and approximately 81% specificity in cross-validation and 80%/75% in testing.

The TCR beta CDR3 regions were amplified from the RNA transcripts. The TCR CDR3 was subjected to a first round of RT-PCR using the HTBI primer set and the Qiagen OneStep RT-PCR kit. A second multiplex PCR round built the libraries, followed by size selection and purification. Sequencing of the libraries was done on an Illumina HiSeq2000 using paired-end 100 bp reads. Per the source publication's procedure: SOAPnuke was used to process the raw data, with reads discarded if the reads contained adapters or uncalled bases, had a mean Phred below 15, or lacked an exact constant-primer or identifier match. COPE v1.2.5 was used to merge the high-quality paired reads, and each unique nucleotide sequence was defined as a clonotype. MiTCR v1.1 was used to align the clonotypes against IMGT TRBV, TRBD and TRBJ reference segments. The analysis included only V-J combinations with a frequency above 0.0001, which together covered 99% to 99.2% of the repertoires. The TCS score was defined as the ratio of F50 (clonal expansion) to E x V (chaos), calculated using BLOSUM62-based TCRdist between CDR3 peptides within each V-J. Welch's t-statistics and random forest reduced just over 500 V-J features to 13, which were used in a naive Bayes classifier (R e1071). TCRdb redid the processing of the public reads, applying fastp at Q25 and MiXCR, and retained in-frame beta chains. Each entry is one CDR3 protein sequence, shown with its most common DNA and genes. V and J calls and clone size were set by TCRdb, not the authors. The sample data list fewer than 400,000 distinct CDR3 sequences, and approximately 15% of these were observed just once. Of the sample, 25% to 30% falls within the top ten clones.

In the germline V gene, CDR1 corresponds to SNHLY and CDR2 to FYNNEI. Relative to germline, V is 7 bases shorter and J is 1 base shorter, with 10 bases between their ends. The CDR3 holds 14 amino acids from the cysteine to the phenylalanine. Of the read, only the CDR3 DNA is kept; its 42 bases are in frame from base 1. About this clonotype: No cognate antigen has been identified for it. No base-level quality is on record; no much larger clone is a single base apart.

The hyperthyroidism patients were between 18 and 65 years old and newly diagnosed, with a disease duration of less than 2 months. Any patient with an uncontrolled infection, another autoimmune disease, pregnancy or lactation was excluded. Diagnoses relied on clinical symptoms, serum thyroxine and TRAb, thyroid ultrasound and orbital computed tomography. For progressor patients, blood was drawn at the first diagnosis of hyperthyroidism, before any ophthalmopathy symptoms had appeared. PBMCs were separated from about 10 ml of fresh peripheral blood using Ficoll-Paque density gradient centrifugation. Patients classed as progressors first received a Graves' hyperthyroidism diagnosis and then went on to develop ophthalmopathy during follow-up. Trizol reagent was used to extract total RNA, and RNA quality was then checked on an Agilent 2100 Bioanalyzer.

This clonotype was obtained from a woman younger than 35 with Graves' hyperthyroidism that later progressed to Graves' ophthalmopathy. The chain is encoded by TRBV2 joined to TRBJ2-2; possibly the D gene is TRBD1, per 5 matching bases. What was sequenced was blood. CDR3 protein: CASMGRENTGELFF. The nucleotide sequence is TGTGCCAGCATGGGCAGGGAGAACACCGGGGAGCTGTTTTTT.